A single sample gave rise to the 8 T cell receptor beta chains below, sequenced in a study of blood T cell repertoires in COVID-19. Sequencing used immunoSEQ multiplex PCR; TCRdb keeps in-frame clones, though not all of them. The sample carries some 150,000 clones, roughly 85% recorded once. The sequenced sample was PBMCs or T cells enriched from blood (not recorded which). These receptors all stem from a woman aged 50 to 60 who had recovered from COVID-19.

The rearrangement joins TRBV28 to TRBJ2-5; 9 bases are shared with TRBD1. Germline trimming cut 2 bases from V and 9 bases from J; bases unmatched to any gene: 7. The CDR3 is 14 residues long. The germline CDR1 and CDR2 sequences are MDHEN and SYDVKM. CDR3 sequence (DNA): TGTGCCAGCAGTTTAGGGGACAGGGCTGGGGCCCAGTACTTC. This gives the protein CASSLGDRAGAQYF.

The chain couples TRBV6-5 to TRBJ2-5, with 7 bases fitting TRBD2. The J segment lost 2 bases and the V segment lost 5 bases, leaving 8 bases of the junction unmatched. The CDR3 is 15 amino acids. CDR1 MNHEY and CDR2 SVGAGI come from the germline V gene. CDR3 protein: CASSPLLGGQETQYF. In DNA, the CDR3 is TGTGCCAGCAGTCCCCTATTGGGGGGGCAAGAGACCCAGTACTTC.

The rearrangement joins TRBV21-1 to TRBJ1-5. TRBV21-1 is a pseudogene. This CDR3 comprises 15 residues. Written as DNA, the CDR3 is TGTGCCAGCAGCAGGGGGGACGCTAGCAATCAGCCCCAGCATTTT. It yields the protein CASSRGDASNQPQHF.

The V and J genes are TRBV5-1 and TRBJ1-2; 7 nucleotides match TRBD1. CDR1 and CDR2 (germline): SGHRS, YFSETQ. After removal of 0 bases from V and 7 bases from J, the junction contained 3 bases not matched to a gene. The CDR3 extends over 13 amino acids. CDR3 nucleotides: TGCGCCAGCAGCTTGGTAGGGGGCGGTGGCTACACCTTC. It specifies CASSLVGGGGYTF. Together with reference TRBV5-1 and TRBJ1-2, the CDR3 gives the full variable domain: KAGVTQTPRYLIKTRGQQVTLSCSPISGHRSVSWYQQTPGQGLQFLFEYFSETQRNKGNFPGRFSGRQFSNSRSEMNVSTLELGDSALYLCASSLVGGGGYTFGSGTRLTVV.

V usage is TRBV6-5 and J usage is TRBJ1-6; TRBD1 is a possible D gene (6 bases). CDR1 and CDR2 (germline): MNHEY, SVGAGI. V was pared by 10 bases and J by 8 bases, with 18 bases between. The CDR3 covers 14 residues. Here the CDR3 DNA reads TGTGCCACCGGGACCTTACAGGGCTATTCACCCCTCCACTTT. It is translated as CATGTLQGYSPLHF.

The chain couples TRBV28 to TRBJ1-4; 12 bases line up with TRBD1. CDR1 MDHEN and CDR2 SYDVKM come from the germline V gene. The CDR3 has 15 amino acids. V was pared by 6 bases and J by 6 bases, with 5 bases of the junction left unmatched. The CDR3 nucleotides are TGTGCCAGCAGACCCGGGACAGGGGGCTATGAAAAACTGTTTTTT. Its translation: CASRPGTGGYEKLFF. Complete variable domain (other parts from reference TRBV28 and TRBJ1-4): DVKVTQSSRYLVKRTGEKVFLECVQDMDHENMFWYRQDPGLGLRLIYFSYDVKMKEKGDIPEGYSVSREKKERFSLILESASTNQTSMYLCASRPGTGGYEKLFFGSGTQLSVL.

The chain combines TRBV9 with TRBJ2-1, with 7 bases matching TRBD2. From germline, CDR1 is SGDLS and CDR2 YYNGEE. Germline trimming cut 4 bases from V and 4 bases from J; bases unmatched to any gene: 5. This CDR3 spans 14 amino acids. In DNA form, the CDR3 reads TGTGCCAGCAGCCGGGGAGGGCTTTACAATGAGCAGTTCTTC. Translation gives CASSRGGLYNEQFF.

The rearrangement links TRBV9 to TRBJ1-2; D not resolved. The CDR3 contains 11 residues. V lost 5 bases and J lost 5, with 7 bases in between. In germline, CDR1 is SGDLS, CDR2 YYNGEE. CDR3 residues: CASRTGYGYTF. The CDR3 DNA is TGTGCCAGCAGGACGGGTTATGGCTACACCTTC.